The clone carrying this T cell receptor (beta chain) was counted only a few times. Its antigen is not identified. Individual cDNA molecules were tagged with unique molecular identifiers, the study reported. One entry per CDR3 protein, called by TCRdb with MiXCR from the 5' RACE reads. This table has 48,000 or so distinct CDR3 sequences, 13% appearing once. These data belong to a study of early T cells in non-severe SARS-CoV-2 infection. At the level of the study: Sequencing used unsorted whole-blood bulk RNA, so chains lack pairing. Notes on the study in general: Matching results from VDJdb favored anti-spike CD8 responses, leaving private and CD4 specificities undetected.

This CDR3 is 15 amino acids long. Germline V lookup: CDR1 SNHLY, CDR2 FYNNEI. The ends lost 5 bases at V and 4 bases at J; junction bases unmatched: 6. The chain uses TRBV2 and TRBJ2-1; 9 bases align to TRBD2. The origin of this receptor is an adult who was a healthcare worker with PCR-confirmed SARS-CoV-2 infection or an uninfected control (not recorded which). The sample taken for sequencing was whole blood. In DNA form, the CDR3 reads TGTGCCAGCAGTATAGCGGGAGAGCAATACAATGAGCAGTTCTTC. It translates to CASSIAGEQYNEQFF.